This TCR beta chain stems from a study of shared clonotypes between healthy human individuals (dated by TCRdb to about 2020). Some background on the complete study: A couple of women and a few men aged 18 to 49 years were included in the cohort. For each donor, three plates each were used for CD4 naive and CD4 memory, two plates were used for CD8 naive, and one plate was used for CD8 memory. Per donor, leukapheresis produced somewhere between about 0.94 and 8.9 billion PBMCs. Blood TCR repertoires of five healthy adults were deeply sequenced to estimate repertoire size and the extent of clonotype sharing between individuals. To increase sequencing depth and limit assay-specific biases, different laboratories used diverse techniques to prepare libraries and sequence TCR repertoires. On the study overall, not on this receptor specifically: Only blood was sampled, and tissue TCR repertoires likely differ from those in blood. Higher generation probabilities were observed for clonotypes shared by all four sorted-subset donors than for non-shared clonotypes. Naive subsets generally had larger estimated clonotype richness than memory subsets did. Across a handful of donors, around 5% of naive CD4, approximately 3.5% of naive CD8, 2.3% of memory CD4, and approximately 0.4% of memory CD8 clonotypes were shared. Based on pairwise subsampling, the degree of clonotype sharing among donors was expected to be affected by sequencing depth. Incomplete sequencing was indicated by rarefaction of sorted-subset datasets, despite the large sequencing depth. Because the study included only a small number of donors, the genetic and exposure-history diversity represented was limited.

As for this clone: Its antigen has not been determined. No much larger clone exists at a distance of one base, and base qualities are not known.

TCR CDR3 regions were amplified from genomic DNA by multiplex PCR using the deep immunoSEQ assay. For each cell subset, the extracted genomic DNA was distributed evenly across all wells of several immunoSEQ 96-well plates, and each plate served as one replicate. For sorted subsets, 200 to 250 ng of genomic DNA, equivalent to some 33,000 T cell genomes, went into each replicate PCR. The purified libraries were quantified using a Qubit 3.0 fluorometer, sized with a Bioanalyzer 2100, and then quantified again using the KAPA Library Quantification kit. Every immunoSEQ 96-well plate was sequenced on a dedicated single-read 150-cycle Illumina NextSeq 550 flow cell. On the study's bioinformatics: Because the immunoSEQ output included only junctional sequences and no quality scores, the filtering could not be the same as the filtering used for full-length reads. To assign V/J genes and CDR3, sequences were annotated against IMGT germline references using PyIR, a Python wrapper for IgBLAST v1.9. Any read was removed if the V/J assignment was weak (E-value above 1e-6), the CDR3 was missing, or the read contained stop codons, out-of-frame junctions, or ambiguous translated residues. V3J clonotypes were defined as sequences sharing an identical inferred V gene, J gene, and CDR3 amino acid sequence. Percentage overlap between repertoires was computed as shared unique clonotypes divided by the size of the smaller repertoire. Richness of each repertoire was evaluated using RTK rarefaction, the Chao1 estimator, and Recon v2.1 estimates of unobserved clonotypes. For all TCRbeta clonotypes obtained by the gDNA method from a handful of donors, generation probabilities were computed with OLGA. TCRdb took over this immuneACCESS table, retaining in-frame rearrangements with V and J assigned. Such tables are incomplete; in checked studies, under half of the missing clones stem from an unresolved V gene, and the remainder is unexplained. Clone size and V and J calls were adopted from that table, with D and trimming inferred from the DNA. Counted in this sample were around 2.1 million clones; 95% of them appeared once. Over 0.1% of the sample goes to the ten largest clones.

The donors were healthy, HIV-negative adults with no recently reported acute infections or vaccinations. Every donor was a Caucasian adult residing in Nashville, Tennessee, USA. CD4+ T cells were enriched by magnetic negative selection; naive cells were then positively selected on CD45RA, and the negative fraction formed the memory subset. After blood collection by leukapheresis, PBMCs were isolated using Ficoll-Histopaque density gradient centrifugation and then cryopreserved in the vapor phase of liquid nitrogen. Analytical flow cytometry was used to check the purity and quantity of every magnetically sorted T cell population. Each sorted fraction had its genomic DNA isolated and then quantified by UV absorbance on a Nanodrop 2000c. The specimen was naive CD4+ T cells sorted from blood. What this sample's cell subset or site label stands for: CD45RA+ positively selected. The sequence was collected from a man aged 18 to 29 in good health.

CDR3 sequence: CASSLDRSSRQDTF. The DNA sequence is as follows: TGTGCCAGCAGCTTAGATAGAAGTAGCAGGCAAGACACCTTC. This chain is built from TRBV11-2 and TRBJ1-2, with the D gene call left open. The CDR3 sequence holds 14 residues, the cysteine and phenylalanine included. The read is trimmed to its CDR3 DNA, 42 bases read in frame from base 1. A distance of 17 bases separates the germline ends of V and J, which lose 0 bases and 12 bases respectively. The germline V gene specifies SGHAT as CDR1 and FQNNGV as CDR2.